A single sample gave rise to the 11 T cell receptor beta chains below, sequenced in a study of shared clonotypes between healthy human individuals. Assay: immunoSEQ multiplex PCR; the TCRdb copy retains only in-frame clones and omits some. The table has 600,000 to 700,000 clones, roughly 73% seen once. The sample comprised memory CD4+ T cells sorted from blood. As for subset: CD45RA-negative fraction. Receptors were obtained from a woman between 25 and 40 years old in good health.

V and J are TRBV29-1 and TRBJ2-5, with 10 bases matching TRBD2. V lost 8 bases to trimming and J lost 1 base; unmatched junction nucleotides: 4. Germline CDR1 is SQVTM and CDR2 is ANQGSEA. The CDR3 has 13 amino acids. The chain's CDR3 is CSHRTSGQETQYF. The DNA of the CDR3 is TGCAGCCACCGGACTAGCGGCCAAGAGACCCAGTACTTC.

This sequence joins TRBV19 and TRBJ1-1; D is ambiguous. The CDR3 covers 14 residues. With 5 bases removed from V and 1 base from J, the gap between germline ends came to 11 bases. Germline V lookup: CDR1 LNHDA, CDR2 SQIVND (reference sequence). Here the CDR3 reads CASSPRYGNTEAFF. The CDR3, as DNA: TGTGCCAGTAGTCCCCGATACGGGAACACTGAAGCTTTCTTT.

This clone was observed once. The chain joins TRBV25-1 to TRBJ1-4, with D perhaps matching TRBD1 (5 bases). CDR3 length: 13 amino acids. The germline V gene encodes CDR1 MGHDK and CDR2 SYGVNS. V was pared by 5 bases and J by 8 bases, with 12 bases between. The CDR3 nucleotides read TGTGCCAGCAGTTGGCCAGGGAAGGAAAAACTGTTTTTT. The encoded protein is CASSWPGKEKLFF.

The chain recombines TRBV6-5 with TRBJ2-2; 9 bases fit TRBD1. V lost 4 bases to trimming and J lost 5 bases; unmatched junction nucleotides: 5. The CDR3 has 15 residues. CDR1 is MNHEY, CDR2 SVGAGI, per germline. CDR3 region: CASSSDRGWTGELFF. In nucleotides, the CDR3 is TGTGCCAGCAGTTCGGACAGGGGATGGACCGGGGAGCTGTTTTTT.

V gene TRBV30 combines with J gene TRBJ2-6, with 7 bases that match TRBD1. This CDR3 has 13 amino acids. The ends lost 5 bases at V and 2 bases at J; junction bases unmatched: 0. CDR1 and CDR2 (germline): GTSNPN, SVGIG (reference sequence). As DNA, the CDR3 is TGTGCCTGGGACAGGGCTGGGGCCAACGTCCTGACTTTC. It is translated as CAWDRAGANVLTF. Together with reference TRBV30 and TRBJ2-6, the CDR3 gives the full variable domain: SQTIHQWPATLVQPVGSPLSLECTVEGTSNPNLYWYRQAAGRGLQLLFYSVGIGQISSEVPQNLSASRPQDRQFILSSKKLLLSDSGFYLCAWDRAGANVLTFGAGSRLTVL.

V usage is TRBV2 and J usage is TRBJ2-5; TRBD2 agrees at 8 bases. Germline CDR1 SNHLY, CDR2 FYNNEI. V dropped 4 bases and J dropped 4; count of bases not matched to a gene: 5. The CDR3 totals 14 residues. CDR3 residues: CASSGSRGGETQYF. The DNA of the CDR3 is TGTGCCAGCAGTGGCAGCCGGGGGGGAGAGACCCAGTACTTC.

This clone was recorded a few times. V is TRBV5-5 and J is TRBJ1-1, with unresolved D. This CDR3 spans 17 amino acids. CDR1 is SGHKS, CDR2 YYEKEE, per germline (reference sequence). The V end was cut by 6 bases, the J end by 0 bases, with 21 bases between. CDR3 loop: CASTPRPQQYMNTEAFF. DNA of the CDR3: TGTGCCAGCACCCCCCGACCCCAACAGTACATGAACACTGAAGCTTTCTTT.

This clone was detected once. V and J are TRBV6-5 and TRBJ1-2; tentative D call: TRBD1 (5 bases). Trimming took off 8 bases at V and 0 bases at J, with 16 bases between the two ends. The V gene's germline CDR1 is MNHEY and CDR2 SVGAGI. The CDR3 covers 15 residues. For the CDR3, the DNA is TGTGCCAGCCGGGGGGGTCTGGGCGCTAACTATGGCTACACCTTC. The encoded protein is CASRGGLGANYGYTF.

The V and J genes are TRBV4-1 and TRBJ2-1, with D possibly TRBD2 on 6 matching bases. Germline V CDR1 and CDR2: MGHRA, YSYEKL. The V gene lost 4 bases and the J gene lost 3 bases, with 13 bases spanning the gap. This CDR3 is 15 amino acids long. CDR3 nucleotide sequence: TGCGCCAGCAGCCCACCCGACGGGGGCTACAATGAGCAGTTCTTC. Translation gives CASSPPDGGYNEQFF.

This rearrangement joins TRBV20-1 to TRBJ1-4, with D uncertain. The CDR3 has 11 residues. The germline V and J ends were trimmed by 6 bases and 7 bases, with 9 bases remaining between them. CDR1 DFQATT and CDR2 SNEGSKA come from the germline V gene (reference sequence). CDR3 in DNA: TGCAGTGCCCATCGGCTTGAAAAACTGTTTTTT. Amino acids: CSAHRLEKLFF.

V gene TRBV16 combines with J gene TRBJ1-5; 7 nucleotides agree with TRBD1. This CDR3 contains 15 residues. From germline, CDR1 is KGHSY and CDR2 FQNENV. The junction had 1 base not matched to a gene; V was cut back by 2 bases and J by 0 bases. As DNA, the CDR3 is TGTGCCAGCAGCCAAGGACAGGCTAGCAATCAGCCCCAGCATTTT. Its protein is CASSQGQASNQPQHF. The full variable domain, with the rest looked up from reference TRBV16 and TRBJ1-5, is GEEVAQTPKHLVRGEGQKAKLYCAPIKGHSYVFWYQQVLKNEFKFLISFQNENVFDETGMPKERFSAKCLPNSPCSLEIQATKLEDSAVYFCASSQGQASNQPQHFGDGTRLSIL.